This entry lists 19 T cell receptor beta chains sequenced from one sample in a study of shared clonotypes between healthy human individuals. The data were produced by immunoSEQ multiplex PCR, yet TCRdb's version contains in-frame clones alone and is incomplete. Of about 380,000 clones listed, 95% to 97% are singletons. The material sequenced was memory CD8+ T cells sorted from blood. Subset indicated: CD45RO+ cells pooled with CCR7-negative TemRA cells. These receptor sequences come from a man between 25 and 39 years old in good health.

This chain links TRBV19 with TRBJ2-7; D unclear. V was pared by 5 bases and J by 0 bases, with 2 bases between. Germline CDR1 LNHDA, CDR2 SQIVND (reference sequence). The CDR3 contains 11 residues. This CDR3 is CASSGSYEQYF. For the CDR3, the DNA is TGTGCCAGTAGTGGCTCCTACGAGCAGTACTTC.

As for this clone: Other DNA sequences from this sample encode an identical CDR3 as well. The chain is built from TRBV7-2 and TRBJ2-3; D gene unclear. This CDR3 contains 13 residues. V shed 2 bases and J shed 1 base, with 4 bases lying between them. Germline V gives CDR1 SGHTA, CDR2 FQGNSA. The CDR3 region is CASSLLGTDTQYF. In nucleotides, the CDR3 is TGTGCCAGCAGCTTACTAGGCACAGATACGCAGTATTTT. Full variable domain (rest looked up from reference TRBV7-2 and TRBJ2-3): GAGVSQSPSNKVTEKGKDVELRCDPISGHTALYWYRQSLGQGLEFLIYFQGNSAPDKSGLPSDRFSAERTGGSVSTLTIQRTQQEDSAVYLCASSLLGTDTQYFGPGTRLTVL.

CDR3 sequence: CASSRPGLAGAYEQYF. The CDR3 nucleotides are TGTGCCAGCAGCCGCCCCGGACTAGCGGGGGCCTACGAGCAGTACTTC. J is TRBJ2-7 and V is TRBV5-4, with 13 bases fitting TRBD2. CDR3 length equals 16 residues. Germline CDR1 reads SGHNT; CDR2 reads YYREEE (reference sequence). The V and J ends lost 4 bases and 2 bases, in that order; junction bases with no gene match: 6. Full variable domain (remainder filled in from reference TRBV5-4 and TRBJ2-7): ETGVTQSPTHLIKTRGQQVTLRCSSQSGHNTVSWYQQALGQGPQFIFQYYREEENGRGNFPPRFSGLQFPNYSSELNVNALELDDSALYLCASSRPGLAGAYEQYFGPGTRLTVT.

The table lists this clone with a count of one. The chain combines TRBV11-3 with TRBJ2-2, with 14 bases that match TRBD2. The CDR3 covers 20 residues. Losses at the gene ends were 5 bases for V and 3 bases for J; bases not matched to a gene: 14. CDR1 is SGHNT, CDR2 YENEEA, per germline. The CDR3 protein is CASSPNSHKTSGRDTGELFF. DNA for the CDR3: TGTGCCAGCAGCCCAAATTCTCATAAGACTAGCGGGAGGGACACCGGGGAGCTGTTTTTT.

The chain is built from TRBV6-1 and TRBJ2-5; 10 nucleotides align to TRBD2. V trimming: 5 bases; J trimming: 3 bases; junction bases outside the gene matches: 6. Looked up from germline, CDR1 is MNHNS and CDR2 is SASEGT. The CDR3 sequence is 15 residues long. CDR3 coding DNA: TGTGCCAGCAGTAGAGCGGGAGGGCTAAAAGAGACCCAGTACTTC. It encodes CASSRAGGLKETQYF.

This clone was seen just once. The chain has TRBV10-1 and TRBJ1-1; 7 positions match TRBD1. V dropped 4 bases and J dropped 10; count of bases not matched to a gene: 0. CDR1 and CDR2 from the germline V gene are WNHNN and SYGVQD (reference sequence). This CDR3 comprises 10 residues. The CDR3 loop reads CASSGQGAFF. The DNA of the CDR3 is TGCGCCAGCAGTGGACAGGGAGCTTTCTTT.

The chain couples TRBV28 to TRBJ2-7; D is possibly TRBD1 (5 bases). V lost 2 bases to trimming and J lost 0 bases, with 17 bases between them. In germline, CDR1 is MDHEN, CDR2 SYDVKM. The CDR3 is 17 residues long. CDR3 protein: CASSLSPRVFGSYEQYF. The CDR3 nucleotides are TGTGCCAGCAGTTTAAGCCCCAGGGTTTTCGGCTCCTACGAGCAGTACTTC.

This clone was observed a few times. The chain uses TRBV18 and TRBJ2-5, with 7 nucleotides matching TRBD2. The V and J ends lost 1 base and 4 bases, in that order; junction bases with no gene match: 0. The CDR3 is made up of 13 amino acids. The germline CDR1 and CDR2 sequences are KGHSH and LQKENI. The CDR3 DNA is TGTGCCAGCTCACCACTAGCGGGAGAGACCCAGTACTTC. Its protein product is CASSPLAGETQYF.

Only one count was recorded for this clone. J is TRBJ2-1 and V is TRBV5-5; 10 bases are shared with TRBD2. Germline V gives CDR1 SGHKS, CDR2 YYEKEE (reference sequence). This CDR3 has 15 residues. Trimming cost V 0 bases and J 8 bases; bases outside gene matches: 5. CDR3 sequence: CASSLVSSGSYEQFF. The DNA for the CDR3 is TGTGCCAGCAGCTTGGTTTCTAGCGGGAGCTATGAGCAGTTCTTC.

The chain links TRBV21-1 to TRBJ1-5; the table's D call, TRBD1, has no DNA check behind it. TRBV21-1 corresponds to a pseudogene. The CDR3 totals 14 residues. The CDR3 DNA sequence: TGTGCCAGCAAGAAGGGTGGAAGGGGCCAGCCCCAGCATTTT. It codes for CASKKGGRGQPQHF.

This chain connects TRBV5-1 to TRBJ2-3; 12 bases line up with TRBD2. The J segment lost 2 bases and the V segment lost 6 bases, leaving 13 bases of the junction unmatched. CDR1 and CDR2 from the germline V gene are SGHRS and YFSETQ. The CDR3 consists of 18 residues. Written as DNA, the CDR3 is TGCGCCAGCATGGGAGGAGAACTAGCGGGAGGAGTCACAGATACGCAGTATTTT. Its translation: CASMGGELAGGVTDTQYF.

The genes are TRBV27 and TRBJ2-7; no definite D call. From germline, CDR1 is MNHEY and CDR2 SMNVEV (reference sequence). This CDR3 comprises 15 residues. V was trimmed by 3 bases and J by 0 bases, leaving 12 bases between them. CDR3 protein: CASSFVASSSYEQYF. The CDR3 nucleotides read TGTGCCAGCAGTTTCGTGGCTTCGAGCTCCTACGAGCAGTACTTC.

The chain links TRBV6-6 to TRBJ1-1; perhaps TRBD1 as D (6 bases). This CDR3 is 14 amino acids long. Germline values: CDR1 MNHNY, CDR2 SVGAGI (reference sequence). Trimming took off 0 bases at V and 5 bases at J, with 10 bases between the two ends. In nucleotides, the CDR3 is TGTGCCAGCAGTTACTCTACAGGGCGGACTGAAGCTTTCTTT. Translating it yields CASSYSTGRTEAFF.

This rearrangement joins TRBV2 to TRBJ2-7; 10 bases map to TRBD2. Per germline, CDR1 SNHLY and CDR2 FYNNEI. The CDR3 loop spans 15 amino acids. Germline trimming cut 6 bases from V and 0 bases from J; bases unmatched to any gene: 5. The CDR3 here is CASSEGLARSYEQYF. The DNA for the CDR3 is TGTGCCAGCAGCGAGGGACTAGCGCGCTCCTACGAGCAGTACTTC.

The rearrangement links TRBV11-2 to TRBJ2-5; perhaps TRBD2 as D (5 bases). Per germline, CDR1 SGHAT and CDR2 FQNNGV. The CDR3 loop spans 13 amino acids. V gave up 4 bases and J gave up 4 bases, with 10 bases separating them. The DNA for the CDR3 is TGTGCCAGCAGCTCCCGGGCGGGAGAGACCCAGTACTTC. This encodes CASSSRAGETQYF.

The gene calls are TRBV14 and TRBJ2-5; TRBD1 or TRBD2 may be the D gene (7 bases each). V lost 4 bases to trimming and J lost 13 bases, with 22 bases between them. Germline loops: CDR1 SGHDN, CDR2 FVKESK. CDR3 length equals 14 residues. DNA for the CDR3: TGTGCCAGCAGCCCTACGAATTATCAGGGGGAGGGGTACTTC. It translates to CASSPTNYQGEGYF.

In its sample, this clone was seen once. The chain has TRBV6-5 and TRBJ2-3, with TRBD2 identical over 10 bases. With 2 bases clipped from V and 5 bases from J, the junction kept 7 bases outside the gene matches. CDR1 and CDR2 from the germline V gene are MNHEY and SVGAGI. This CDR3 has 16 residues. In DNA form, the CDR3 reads TGTGCCAGCAGTTACCGGACTAGCGGAGGTCGAGATACGCAGTATTTT. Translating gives CASSYRTSGGRDTQYF.

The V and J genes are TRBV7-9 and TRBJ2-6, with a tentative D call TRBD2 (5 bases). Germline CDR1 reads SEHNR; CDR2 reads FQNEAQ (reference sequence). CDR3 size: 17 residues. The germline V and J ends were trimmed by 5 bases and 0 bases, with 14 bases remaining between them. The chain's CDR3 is CASSAGGGPSGANVLTF. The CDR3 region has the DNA TGTGCCAGCAGCGCGGGCGGAGGCCCCTCTGGGGCCAACGTCCTGACTTTC.

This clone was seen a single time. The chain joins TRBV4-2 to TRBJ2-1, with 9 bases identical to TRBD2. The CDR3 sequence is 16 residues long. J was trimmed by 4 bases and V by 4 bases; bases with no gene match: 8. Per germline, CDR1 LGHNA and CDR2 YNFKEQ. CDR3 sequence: CASSRSLAGVYNEQFF. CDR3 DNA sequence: TGTGCCAGCAGCCGTTCCTTAGCGGGAGTATACAATGAGCAGTTCTTC.